The present entry profiles one T cell receptor (beta chain) with its context. What it recognizes is unknown. Assay: immunoSEQ multiplex PCR; the TCRdb copy retains only in-frame clones and omits some. Of under 150,000 clones in the sample, over 90% are singletons; the top ten hold 0.9% to 0.95%. The sample belongs to a study of T cell responses to AZD1222 COVID-19 vaccine. General study results and limits: Baseline testing showed seropositivity in only six or seven AZD1222 recipients. White British donors predominated, females outnumbered males, and clonal diversity was possibly underestimated. None of the repertoires were sampled until the peak T cell response had passed.

CDR1 and CDR2 (germline): LGHDT, YNNKEL (reference sequence). The CDR3 has 15 residues. V lost 0 bases and J 5 bases, leaving 13 bases between the germline ends. This TCR derives from an adult in good health. The chain employs TRBV3-1 (or the pseudogene TRBV3-2) and TRBJ1-2, with D tentatively TRBD1 (5 bases). Material: peripheral blood, obtained on day 0 of AZD1222 vaccination. The CDR3 protein is CASSQDSGRRYGYTF. The CDR3, as DNA: TGTGCCAGCAGCCAAGATTCGGGGCGAAGGTATGGCTACACCTTC.